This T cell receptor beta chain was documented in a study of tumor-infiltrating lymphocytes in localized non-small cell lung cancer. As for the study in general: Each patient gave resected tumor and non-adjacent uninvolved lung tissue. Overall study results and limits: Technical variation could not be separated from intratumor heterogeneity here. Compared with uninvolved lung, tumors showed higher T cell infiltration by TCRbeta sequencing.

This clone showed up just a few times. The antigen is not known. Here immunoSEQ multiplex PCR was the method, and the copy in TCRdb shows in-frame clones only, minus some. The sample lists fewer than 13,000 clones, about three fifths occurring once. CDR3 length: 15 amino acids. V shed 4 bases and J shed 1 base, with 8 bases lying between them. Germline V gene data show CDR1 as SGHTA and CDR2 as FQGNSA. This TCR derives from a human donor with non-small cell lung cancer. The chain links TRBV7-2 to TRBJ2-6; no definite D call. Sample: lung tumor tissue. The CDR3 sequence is CASSSKVSGANVLTF. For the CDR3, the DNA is TGTGCCAGCAGCTCTAAAGTGTCTGGGGCCAACGTCCTGACTTTC.